This T cell receptor (beta chain) stems from a study of molecular identifiers for immune sequencing clone quantification. Study as a whole: RNA, taken in replicates from around 18,000 or 91,000 naive CD8 cells, was split five ways, with four sequenced.

The junction had 8 bases not matched to a gene; V was cut back by 0 bases and J by 6 bases. This CDR3 has 15 amino acids. CDR1 is SGHDT, CDR2 YYEEEE, per germline. Between roughly 18,000 and 1,100,000 sorted cells, with 10%, 30% or 50% RNA, yielded naive CD8 libraries. A remark on this clonotype: The target antigen is unknown. Given a much more abundant clone one base away, this may be a read error. The CDR3 carries no conserved terminal phenylalanine or tryptophan, so it likely arises from a read error.

Previously described methods and listed TCR primers were employed for the bulk TCR libraries. A single record per CDR3 protein comes from TCRdb applying MiXCR to the PCR reads. Of about 320,000 distinct CDR3 sequences in the sample, about 21% were seen once. Study results and limitations: Effector cells had over 99% of their molecules in clones above 20 RNA copies, while naive cells had under 1%.

The clonotype comes from a human donor in good health. Some libraries in this study had Jurkat cell RNA spiked in. What was sequenced was naive CD8+ T cells from blood, with Jurkat cell RNA spiked in. Indicated subset: FACS-sorted CD8+CD4-CCR7+CD45RA+ naive T cells. The rearrangement uses TRBV5-6 and TRBJ2-7; 8 bases align to TRBD2. The CDR3 here is CASSLVPGGPGEQYL. CDR3 bases: TGTGCCAGCAGCTTGGTCCCGGGAGGGCCGGGCGAGCAGTACCTC.